The entry below describes one TCR beta chain. This record comes from a study of CD8 T cells in Susac syndrome. The T cells that were sequenced for TCR beta were CD8+ and CD4+ cells from blood. Reverse transcription used roughly 0.45 to 1 ug RNA and random hexamers. TCRdb reanalysed the immunoSEQ multiplex PCR reads using MiXCR and keeps one entry per CDR3 protein. This table has 210,000 or so distinct CDR3 sequences, 94% appearing once. V was cut by 0 bases and J by 0 bases, with 6 bases left in between. This CDR3 comprises 15 residues. CDR1 LGHDT and CDR2 YNNKEL come from the germline V gene (reference sequence).

This chain uses TRBV3-1 with TRBJ1-3; D is ambiguous. The TCR comes from a human donor with Susac syndrome. Sequencing used CD4+ T cells from PBMCs. The CDR3 sequence: CASSQDVVSGNTIYF. The CDR3, as DNA: TGTGCCAGCAGCCAAGATGTAGTCTCTGGAAACACCATATATTTT.